The clone carrying this T cell receptor (beta chain) was detected a few times. What it recognizes is unknown. Clones were read by immunoSEQ multiplex PCR, and TCRdb kept only the in-frame ones, dropping some. Among about 10,000 clones listed, 35% to 55% were seen once. The CDR3 totals 12 residues. Germline trimming cut 5 bases from V and 15 bases from J; bases unmatched to any gene: 10. Germline V gene sequence: CDR1 SGHNT, CDR2 YENEEA. The data are from a study of siplizumab effects on memory and regulatory T cells. On the study more broadly: Mixed lymphocyte reactions were performed as paired cultures containing siplizumab at 0.95 to 1 ug/mL or no drug.

Overall study findings and caveats: An assignable phenotype, naive or memory, was missing from roughly 76-95% of proliferating CD4+ or CD8+ clones.

Mixed lymphocyte reaction cells underwent less than 7 days of coculture at 37°C. The clonotype was recovered from a human donor in good health; the cells came from an allogeneic mixed lymphocyte reaction. Sequenced: CFSE-low (dividing) CD4+ T cells sorted from an allogeneic mixed lymphocyte reaction. The V and J genes are TRBV11-3 and TRBJ2-1; 7 nucleotides line up with TRBD2. The DNA for the CDR3 is TGTGCCAGCAGCCCTGGGAGGGAGCGACTGTTCTTC. It translates to CASSPGRERLFF.